Below, 4 T cell receptor beta chains from the same sample are listed, as sequenced in a study of blood T cells in healthy people across ages. Using a J-beta primer mix together with a sample-barcoded 5' primer, a second PCR was run for roughly 7 to 11 cycles. Via MiXCR, TCRdb re-called the 5' RACE reads, giving one row per CDR3 protein. Seen here are approximately 800,000 distinct CDR3 sequences, about 26% observed once, and the top ten hold around 3%. This sample also appeared in a second study, on T cells of mothers and their children.

Sequenced input: blood. These receptors all stem from a boy aged 10-17 years in good health.

This clonotype was observed once. The chain couples TRBV19 to TRBJ2-4, with 7 bases fitting TRBD1. Trimming cost V 6 bases and J 1 base; bases outside gene matches: 6. The CDR3 contains 15 residues. Germline CDR1 is LNHDA and CDR2 is SQIVND (reference sequence). CDR3 DNA: TGTGCCAGTAGCAGCCCGGGACAGGCCAAAAACATTCAGTACTTC. It is translated as CASSSPGQAKNIQYF.

This clonotype has just one count. This rearrangement joins TRBV7-2 to TRBJ1-2; D not certain. Germline CDR1 and CDR2: SGHTA and FQGNSA. Deletions cut 8 bases from V and 14 bases from J, with 9 bases between. CDR3 size: 8 residues. The CDR3 nucleotides are TGTGCCAGCCCCCCACAGACCTTC. It is translated as CASPPQTF.

This clonotype was seen a few times. The chain is built from TRBV5-1 and TRBJ2-2; 10 bases agree with TRBD2. The CDR3 totals 15 residues. Unmatched junction bases numbered 8, after V lost 1 base and J lost 11 bases. Germline CDR1 reads SGHRS; CDR2 reads YFSETQ. The CDR3 sequence is CASSLRAGGRDELFF. CDR3 nucleotides: TGCGCCAGCAGCTTGAGAGCGGGGGGGCGAGATGAGCTGTTTTTT.

The V call is TRBV12-3 or TRBV12-4, the J call TRBJ2-5; 7 nucleotides agree with TRBD1. V shed 3 bases and J 7 bases; nucleotides not matched to a gene: 5. CDR3 length: 13 residues. CDR3 region: CASSFDRAGTQYF. CDR3 nucleotide sequence: TGTGCCAGCAGTTTCGACAGGGCGGGGACCCAGTACTTC.